These T cell receptor beta chains were read from a single sample in a study of beta chain features in type 1 diabetes. Produced via immunoSEQ multiplex PCR; TCRdb's table is partial and in-frame only. This sample yields 250,000 or so clones, of which roughly 20% are seen a single time; less than 0.035% belongs to the top ten. The sample consisted of naive CD4+ T cells from blood. Receptors originate from a woman in her thirties or forties with type 1 diabetes. Both conserved end residues are part of each CDR3. D genes are given only for firm matches. Clone size is shown for a subset of rows, as once, few, many or a class of expanded clone.

TRBJ2-1,TRBV7-2,NA,13,NA,CASSLLQEFEQFF,TGTGCCAGCAGCTTACTACAGGAGTTTGAGCAGTTCTTC
TRBJ1-2,TRBV4-3,TRBD1,13,NA,CASSPTGVAGYTF,TGCGCCAGCAGCCCGACAGGGGTCGCCGGCTACACCTTC
TRBJ2-7,TRBV4-1,NA,14,few,CASSQDWGLAQQYF,TGCGCCAGCAGCCAAGATTGGGGACTCGCGCAGCAGTACTTC
TRBJ2-1,TRBV5-1,TRBD2,16,NA,CASSFVREPSYNEQFF,TGCGCCAGCAGCTTCGTGCGGGAGCCCTCCTACAATGAGCAGTTCTTC
TRBJ1-1,TRBV5-1,TRBD1,13,NA,CASSFTGETEAFF,TGCGCCAGCAGCTTTACAGGGGAGACTGAAGCTTTCTTT
TRBJ2-3,TRBV11-3,NA,13,NA,CASSLAPGDTQYF,TGTGCCAGCAGCTTAGCCCCGGGGGATACGCAGTATTTT
TRBJ1-5,TRBV4-1,NA,14,NA,CASSQEGRNQPQHF,TGCGCCAGCAGCCAAGAGGGCCGGAATCAGCCCCAGCATTTT
TRBJ2-1,TRBV7-3,NA,14,NA,CASSLGLDGNEQFF,TGTGCCAGCAGCTTAGGACTGGACGGGAATGAGCAGTTCTTC
TRBJ2-1,TRBV7-3,TRBD2,15,few,CASSFTSGEGNEQFF,TGTGCCAGCAGCTTCACTAGCGGGGAGGGCAATGAGCAGTTCTTC
TRBJ2-7,TRBV7-2,NA,15,NA,CASSLLSRTDYEQYF,TGTGCCAGCAGCTTACTCTCCCGGACAGACTACGAGCAGTACTTC
TRBJ1-5,TRBV7-2,NA,15,few,CASSLDLGGTQPQHF,TGTGCCAGCAGCTTAGACTTAGGGGGAACTCAGCCCCAGCATTTT
TRBJ2-4,TRBV5-4,NA,15,few,CASSGGGGAKNIQYF,TGTGCCAGCAGCGGGGGAGGGGGTGCCAAAAACATTCAGTACTTC
TRBJ2-7,TRBV5-4,TRBD2,16,NA,CASSPPGGLAGVEQYF,TGTGCCAGCAGCCCCCCTGGGGGACTAGCGGGAGTCGAGCAGTACTTC
TRBJ2-5,TRBV27,TRBD1,15,few,CASSHGQGVTETQYF,TGTGCCAGCAGTCACGGACAGGGTGTAACAGAGACCCAGTACTTC
TRBJ1-6,TRBV9,NA,16,NA,CASSAETAFYNSPLHF,TGTGCCAGCAGCGCAGAGACAGCTTTTTATAATTCACCCCTCCACTTT
TRBJ2-5,TRBV7-2,NA,15,few,CASSRAGLIQETQYF,TGTGCCAGCAGCCGTGCGGGGCTCATCCAAGAGACCCAGTACTTC
TRBJ1-2,TRBV27,TRBD1,13,few,CASSPGTGGGYTF,TGTGCCAGCAGTCCAGGGACAGGGGGTGGCTACACCTTC
TRBJ2-7,TRBV6-5,TRBD1,15,few,CASRNLGQGLYEQYF,TGTGCCAGCAGGAACTTGGGACAGGGGCTTTACGAGCAGTACTTC
TRBJ1-2,TRBV6-6,NA,15,once,CASSYSGGLDYGYTF,TGTGCCAGCAGTTACTCGGGGGGGCTCGACTATGGCTACACCTTC
TRBJ2-1,TRBV9,TRBD2,15,few,CASSVTSGALNEQFF,TGTGCCAGCAGCGTTACTAGCGGAGCCCTTAATGAGCAGTTCTTC
TRBJ2-1,TRBV7-3,NA,14,NA,CASSLKASFNEQFF,TGTGCCAGCAGCTTAAAGGCTAGTTTCAATGAGCAGTTCTTC
TRBJ1-5,TRBV7-9,NA,12,NA,CASGRDNQPQHF,TGTGCCAGCGGCAGGGACAATCAGCCCCAGCATTTT
TRBJ2-5,TRBV5-6,TRBD2,14,NA,CASSSPSGGETQYF,TGTGCCAGCAGCTCTCCCTCGGGAGGAGAGACCCAGTACTTC
TRBJ1-2,TRBV28,NA,14,NA,CASSLQGRDYGYTF,TGTGCCAGCAGTCTACAGGGACGTGACTATGGCTACACCTTC
TRBJ2-1,TRBV20-1,TRBD2,11,few,CSAHGGDEQFF,TGCAGTGCTCATGGGGGGGATGAGCAGTTCTTC
TRBJ1-6,TRBV21-1,NA,16,few,CASSKEGQEGNSPLHF,TGTGCCAGCAGCAAAGAAGGACAGGAAGGAAATTCACCCCTCCACTTT
TRBJ1-3,TRBV6-5,NA,14,few,CASSYLSGGNTIYF,TGTGCCAGCAGTTACCTTTCGGGGGGAAACACCATATATTTT